The T cell receptor beta chain described here comes from a study of shared clonotypes between healthy human individuals. Study at large: Each donor's CD8 memory used one plate, CD8 naive two, each CD4 subset three.

The germline V gene encodes CDR1 MNHNS and CDR2 SASEGT. The CDR3 is made up of 13 amino acids. The junction had 2 bases not matched to a gene; V was cut back by 5 bases and J by 7 bases. For this clone: The antigen remains undetermined.

Overall study results and limits: In general, naive subsets displayed greater estimated richness than memory subsets did.

Assay: immunoSEQ multiplex PCR; the TCRdb copy retains only in-frame clones and omits some. The profile shows approximately 1,000,000 clones, roughly 80% of them singletons. This sequence joins TRBV6-1 and TRBJ1-4, with TRBD1 matching 9 bases. This TCR derives from a man younger than 30 in good health. Some clones in this sample may be carry-over from other donors' samples. The sequenced sample consisted of memory CD4+ T cells from PBMCs. Noted subset: CD45RA-negative fraction. CDR3 in amino acids: CASSRQGGEKLFF. Written as DNA, the CDR3 is TGTGCCAGCAGTAGACAGGGGGGTGAAAAACTGTTTTTT.